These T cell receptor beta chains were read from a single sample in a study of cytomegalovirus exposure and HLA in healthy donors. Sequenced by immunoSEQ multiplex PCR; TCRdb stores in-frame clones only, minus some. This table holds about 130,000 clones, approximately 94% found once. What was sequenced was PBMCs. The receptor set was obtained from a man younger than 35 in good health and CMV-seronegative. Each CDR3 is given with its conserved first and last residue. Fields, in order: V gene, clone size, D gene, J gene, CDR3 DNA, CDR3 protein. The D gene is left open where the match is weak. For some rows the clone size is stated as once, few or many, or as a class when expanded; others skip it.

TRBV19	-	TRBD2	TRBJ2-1	TGTGCCAGTAGTGCTAGCGGGAGAGGAATCAATGAGCAGTTCTTC	CASSASGRGINEQFF
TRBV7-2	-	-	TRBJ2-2	TGTGCCAGCAGCTTCGAGGGAGGGGGTCCCGGGGAGCTGTTTTTT	CASSFEGGGPGELFF
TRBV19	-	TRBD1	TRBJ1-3	TGTGCCAGTAGCCTGACAGGGGCCCCTGGAAACACCATATATTTT	CASSLTGAPGNTIYF
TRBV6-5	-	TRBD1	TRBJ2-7	TGTGCCAGCAGTTACGGGAGGGACAGGGACTCCTACGAGCAGTACTTC	CASSYGRDRDSYEQYF
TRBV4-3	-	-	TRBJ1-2	TGCGCCAGCAGCCAAGACGCGGTCTATGGCTACACCTTC	CASSQDAVYGYTF
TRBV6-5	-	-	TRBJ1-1	TGTGCCAGCAGTTACGGCTCATCCCAAGCTTTCTTT	CASSYGSSQAFF
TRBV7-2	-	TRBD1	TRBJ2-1	TGTGCCAGCAGCTTAGGACAGGGGCGGCCCTACAATGAGCAGTTCTTC	CASSLGQGRPYNEQFF
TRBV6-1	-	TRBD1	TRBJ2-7	TGTGCCAGCAGAATTAACAGGGGGGACCTATACGAGCAGTACTTC	CASRINRGDLYEQYF
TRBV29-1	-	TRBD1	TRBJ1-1	TGCAGCGTTGAAGGGGGCTTTTCAGACAGGGACGGGGTAGCTTTCTTT	CSVEGGFSDRDGVAFF
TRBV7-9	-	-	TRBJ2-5	TGTGCCAGCAGCCTCTACAGGGTGGAAGAAGAGACCCAGTACTTC	CASSLYRVEEETQYF
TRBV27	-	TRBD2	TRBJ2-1	TGTGCCAGCAGTTCCCGCACATGGCGGGAGGGCTACAATGAGCAGTTCTTC	CASSSRTWREGYNEQFF
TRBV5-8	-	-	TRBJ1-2	TGTGCCAGCAGCTTGTGGGGAGGAGGCTATGGCTACACCTTC	CASSLWGGGYGYTF
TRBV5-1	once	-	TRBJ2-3	TGCGCCAGCAGCTTGACGGGGGTCTCTAGCACAGATACGCAGTATTTT	CASSLTGVSSTDTQYF
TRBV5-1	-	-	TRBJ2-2	TGCGCCAGCAGCTTCCAAACCCCCACTAGCACCGGGGAGCTGTTTTTT	CASSFQTPTSTGELFF
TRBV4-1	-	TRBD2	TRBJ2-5	TGCGCCAGCAGCCAAGATGGGGGACTAGCGGGGCAAGAGACCCAGTACTTC	CASSQDGGLAGQETQYF
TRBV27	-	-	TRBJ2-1	TGTGCCAGCAGCCTAAACAATGAGCAGTTCTTC	CASSLNNEQFF
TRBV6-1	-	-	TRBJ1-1	TGTGCCAGCAGTGAAGGAGTGAACACTGAAGCTTTCTTT	CASSEGVNTEAFF
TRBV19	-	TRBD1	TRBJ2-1	TGTGCCAGTTCAACACAGGGGAAGAATGAGCAGTTCTTC	CASSTQGKNEQFF
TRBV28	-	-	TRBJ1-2	TGTGCCAGCAGTTTTAATGGGCTCTATGGCTACACCTTC	CASSFNGLYGYTF
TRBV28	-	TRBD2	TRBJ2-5	TGTGCCAGCAGTTCCTATATGGGGGGGACTAGCGGGAGGTTTGGAGAGACCCAGTACTTC	CASSSYMGGTSGRFGETQYF
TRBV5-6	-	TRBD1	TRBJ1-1	TGTGCCAGCAGCTCACAGGGGTTCACTGAAGCTTTCTTT	CASSSQGFTEAFF
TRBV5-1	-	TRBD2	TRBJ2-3	TGCGCCAGCAGCTTGGCCGGGGGGACCTCCTCAGATACGCAGTATTTT	CASSLAGGTSSDTQYF
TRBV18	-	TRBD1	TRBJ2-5	TGTGCCAGCTCACCCACCAGGGGGCAAATGGAGACCCAGTACTTC	CASSPTRGQMETQYF
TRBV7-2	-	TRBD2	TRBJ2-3	TGTGCCAGCAGCCCGACTAGCGGGAGAACAGATACGCAGTATTTT	CASSPTSGRTDTQYF
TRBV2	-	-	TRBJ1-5	TGTGCCAGCAGTGAAGGGTACCAGAATCAGCCCCAGCATTTT	CASSEGYQNQPQHF
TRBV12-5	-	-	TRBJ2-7	TGTGCTAGTGGTTTTGACGCAGGGCAAGAGCAGTACTTC	CASGFDAGQEQYF
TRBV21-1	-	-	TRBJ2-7	TGTGCCAGCAGGCCTGGTAGCCGGTCTGTGATTGTCGAGCAGTACTTC	CASRPGSRSVIVEQYF
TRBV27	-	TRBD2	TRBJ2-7	TGTGCCAGCAGTTTCTTAGCGGGAGGAGGTGAGCAGTACTTC	CASSFLAGGGEQYF
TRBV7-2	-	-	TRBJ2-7	TGTGCCAGCAGCCCGACAGTGAACAATCCCTACGAGCAGTACTTC	CASSPTVNNPYEQYF
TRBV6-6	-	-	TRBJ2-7	TGTGCCAGCAGTTACCGGGACGAGCAGTACTTC	CASSYRDEQYF
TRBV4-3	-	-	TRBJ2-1	TGCGCCAGCAGCCAAGAGATGCGGGGCTCCTACAATGAGCAGTTCTTC	CASSQEMRGSYNEQFF
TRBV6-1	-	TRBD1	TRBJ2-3	TGTGCCAGTGGAGGGGACAGGATTGTAGTTACGCAGTATTTT	CASGGDRIVVTQYF
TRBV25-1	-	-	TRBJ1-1	TGTGCCAGCAGCGTTGGAGCGAACACTGAAGCTTTCTTT	CASSVGANTEAFF
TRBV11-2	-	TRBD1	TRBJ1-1	TGTGCCAGCAGCTTGGATAAGGGACAGTGGACCAAGGCGAACACTGAAGCTTTCTTT	CASSLDKGQWTKANTEAFF
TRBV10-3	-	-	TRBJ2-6	TGTGCCATCAGTGACGGAGGGGCTGGGGCCAACGTCCTGACTTTC	CAISDGGAGANVLTF
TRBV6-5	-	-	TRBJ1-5	TGTGCCAGCAGAGCGACAGACAATCAGCCCCAGCATTTT	CASRATDNQPQHF
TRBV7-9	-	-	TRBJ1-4	TGTGCCAGCAGCTTAGGGGACAAGGGCGCATATTTT	CASSLGDKGAYF
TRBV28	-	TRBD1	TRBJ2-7	TGTGCCTACCGGGACAGTTACTCCTACGAGCAGTACTTC	CAYRDSYSYEQYF
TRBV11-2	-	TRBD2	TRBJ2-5	TGTGCCAGCAGCTTAGTCCCTTCGGCGGGAGAGCGGGAGACCCAGTACTTC	CASSLVPSAGERETQYF
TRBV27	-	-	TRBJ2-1	TGTGCCAGCAGTTTAGCGGCAGGGATTGACAATGAGCAGTTCTTC	CASSLAAGIDNEQFF
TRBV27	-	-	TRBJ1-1	TGTGCCAGCAGTTCGAAGGCGGGGGTAGGCACTGAAGCTTTCTTT	CASSSKAGVGTEAFF
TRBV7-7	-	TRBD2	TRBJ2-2	TGTGCTAGCAGCTTAGGACTAGCGGTGAACACCGGGGAGCTGTTTTTT	CASSLGLAVNTGELFF
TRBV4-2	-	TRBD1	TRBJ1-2	TGTGCCAGCAGCCGGGACAGGACAATCTATGGCTACACCTTC	CASSRDRTIYGYTF
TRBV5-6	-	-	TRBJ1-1	TGTGCCAGCAGCTTGGGGGCAGGGTGGAACACTGAAGCTTTCTTT	CASSLGAGWNTEAFF
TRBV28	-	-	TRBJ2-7	TGTGCCAGCAGTTTATCCCGGGGTGGCTACGAGCAGTACTTC	CASSLSRGGYEQYF
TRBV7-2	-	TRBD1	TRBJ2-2	TGTGCCAGCAGCCCCCATGCAGACAGGGGTTCCGGGGAGCTGTTTTTT	CASSPHADRGSGELFF